These T cell receptor beta chains were read from a single sample in a study of T-cell memory formation after mild COVID-19. TCRdb called the 5' RACE reads again in MiXCR, with one record for every CDR3 protein. The sample consists of around 390,000 distinct CDR3 sequences, roughly 15% of them appearing once. The specimen sequenced was PBMCs or a T cell subset sorted from them (not recorded which). The receptor source for this set is a man aged 18-30 years who had mild COVID-19 (a few samples of this study predate the infection). Cell type and time point are not known. The CDR3 runs from the conserved cysteine through the conserved F or W. Fields, in order: V gene, J gene, CDR3 protein.

TRBV4-3	TRBJ1-4	CASSQDLGRGTNEKLFF
TRBV7-8	TRBJ2-1	CASSSLDRAYNEQFF
TRBV29-1	TRBJ2-3	CSAEGGTDTQYF
TRBV18	TRBJ1-2	CASSSDRALNYGYTF
TRBV10-3	TRBJ1-1	CAISEFSGTVTEAFF
TRBV4-1	TRBJ1-2	CASSQGPQGGGYTF
TRBV4-2	TRBJ1-2	CASSQEAVSPGYTF
TRBV5-1	TRBJ2-2	CASSLGLYTGELFF
TRBV20-1	TRBJ2-7	CSARDLRTQAYEQYF
TRBV27	TRBJ2-3	CASGSLAGYTLTDTQYF
TRBV7-9	TRBJ2-1	CASKMGLAEGFEQFF
TRBV4-3	TRBJ2-7	CASSPVIGGELYEQYF
TRBV7-2	TRBJ1-6	CASSPVGGRNNSPLHF
TRBV20-1	TRBJ2-5	CSASPLRETQYF
TRBV29-1	TRBJ2-1	CSVRTTYNEQFF
TRBV29-1	TRBJ1-2	CSVEDLEGNPGYTF
TRBV7-9	TRBJ2-7	CASSTSPVLGQYF
TRBV4-2	TRBJ1-2	CASSQEGGYGYTF
TRBV5-6	TRBJ2-1	CASSLAWTEEQFF
TRBV7-9	TRBJ2-3	CASSLGASGVDTQYF
TRBV3-1	TRBJ2-1	CASSRPGQGENEQFF